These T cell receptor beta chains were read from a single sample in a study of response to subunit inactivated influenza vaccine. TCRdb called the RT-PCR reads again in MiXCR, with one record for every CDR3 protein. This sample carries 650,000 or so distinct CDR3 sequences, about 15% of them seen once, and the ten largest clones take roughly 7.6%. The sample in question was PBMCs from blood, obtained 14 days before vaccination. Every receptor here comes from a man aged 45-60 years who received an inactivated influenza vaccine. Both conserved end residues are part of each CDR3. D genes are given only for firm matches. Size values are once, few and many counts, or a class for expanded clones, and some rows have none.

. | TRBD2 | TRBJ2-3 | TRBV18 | TGTGCCAGCTCACCCCCTATGGGAGCGGGGAACACAGATACGCAGTATTTT | CASSPPMGAGNTDTQYF
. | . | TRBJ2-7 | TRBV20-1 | TGCAGTGCTCCTTGGGGTTTATCCTACGAGCAGTACTTC | CSAPWGLSYEQYF
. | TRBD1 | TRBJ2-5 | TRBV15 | TGTGCCACCAGCAGAGGTGAACAGGGGGGAGAGACCCAGTACTTC | CATSRGEQGGETQYF
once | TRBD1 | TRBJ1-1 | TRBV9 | TGTGCCAGCAGCGTAGCGGTGGGGGACAGTGAAGCTTTCTTT | CASSVAVGDSEAFF
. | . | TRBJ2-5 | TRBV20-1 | TGCAGTGCTGCCGTTAGGGGGCAAGAGACCCAGTACTTC | CSAAVRGQETQYF
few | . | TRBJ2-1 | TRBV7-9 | TGTGCCAGCAAGACCCGTAGTGACAATGAGCAGTTCTTC | CASKTRSDNEQFF
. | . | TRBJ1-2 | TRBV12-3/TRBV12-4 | TGTGCCAGCAGTGCCTCCGGGACACCTACTTATGGCTACACCTTC | CASSASGTPTYGYTF
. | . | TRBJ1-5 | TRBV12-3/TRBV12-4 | TGTGCCAGCAGTTTAGCGACCGGGGGGCTTAGCAATCAGCCCCAGCATTTT | CASSLATGGLSNQPQHF
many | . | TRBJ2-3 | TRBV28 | TGTGCCAGCATCAGGGGGGGCTTCGACACAGATACGCAGTATTTT | CASIRGGFDTDTQYF
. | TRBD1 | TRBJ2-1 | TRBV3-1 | TGTGCCAGCAGCCCCGACAGGGGGCTACGGTTCTTC | CASSPDRGLRFF
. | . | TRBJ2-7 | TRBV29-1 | TGCAGCGCCACGGCGGTAGAACGTTACGAGCAGTACTTC | CSATAVERYEQYF
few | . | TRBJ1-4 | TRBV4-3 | TGCGCCAGCAGCCAAGCAGACCTACCCGCCGTGGCCCAGGGGGAAAAACTGTTTTTT | CASSQADLPAVAQGEKLFF
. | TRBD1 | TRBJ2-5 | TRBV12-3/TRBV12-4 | TGTGCCAGCAGACGCACAGGGGCGCGGAATTTGGAGACCCAGTACTTC | CASRRTGARNLETQYF
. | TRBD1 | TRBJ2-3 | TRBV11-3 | TGTGCCAGCAGCTTAGCCCCCCCGGGACAGGGACAGGATACGCAGTATTTT | CASSLAPPGQGQDTQYF
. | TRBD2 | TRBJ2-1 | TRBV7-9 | TGTGCCAGCAGCCTAAGGGCTAGCGGGAGTGGGGATGAGCAGTTCTTC | CASSLRASGSGDEQFF
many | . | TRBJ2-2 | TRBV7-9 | TGTGCCAGCAGCCTCCCCGGCAGGTCGAACACCGGGGAGCTGTTTTTT | CASSLPGRSNTGELFF
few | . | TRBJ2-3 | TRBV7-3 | TGTGCCAGCAGCTTAACAAGGGTGGAGGGCACAGATACGCAGTATTTT | CASSLTRVEGTDTQYF
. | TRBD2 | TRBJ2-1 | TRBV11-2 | TGTGCCAGCAGCTTAGACGGGAGGAGGGCTAGCGGGAACAATGAGCAGTTCTTC | CASSLDGRRASGNNEQFF
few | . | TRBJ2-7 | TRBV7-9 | TGTGCCAGCAGCCCCTGGGACGGAACCTACGAGCAGTACTTC | CASSPWDGTYEQYF
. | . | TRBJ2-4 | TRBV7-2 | TGTGCCAGCACCACCCTGGGGGTAAAATACAAAAACATTCAGTACTTC | CASTTLGVKYKNIQYF
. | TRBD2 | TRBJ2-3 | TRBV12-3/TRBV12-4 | TGTGCCAGCAGTCGACTAGCGGGGTTCTCAGATACGCAGTATTTT | CASSRLAGFSDTQYF
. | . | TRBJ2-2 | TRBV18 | TGTGCCAGCTCACCGTCCCAGGACAGCACCGGGGAGCTGTTTTTT | CASSPSQDSTGELFF
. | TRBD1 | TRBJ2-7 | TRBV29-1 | TGCAGCGTTATGGTCGTGGGACAGCTTGGGGAGCAGTACTTC | CSVMVVGQLGEQYF